This note documents a single T cell receptor beta chain sequence. The sample belongs to a study of technical replicates of blood from a few donors. Assay: immunoSEQ multiplex PCR; the TCRdb copy retains only in-frame clones and omits some. The sample holds some 63,000 clones, roughly 89% seen once. This CDR3 comprises 14 residues. Germline V lookup: CDR1 SQVTM, CDR2 ANQGSEA. The ends lost 1 base at V and 9 bases at J; junction bases unmatched: 7. Source material: PBMCs. The source of this sequence is a human donor in good health. Some clones in this sample may be carry-over from other donors' samples. V gene TRBV29-1 combines with J gene TRBJ2-5, with 11 bases fitting TRBD2. CDR3: CSVEASGGPGAQYF. In DNA, the CDR3 is TGCAGCGTTGAAGCTAGCGGGGGGCCCGGGGCCCAGTACTTC.